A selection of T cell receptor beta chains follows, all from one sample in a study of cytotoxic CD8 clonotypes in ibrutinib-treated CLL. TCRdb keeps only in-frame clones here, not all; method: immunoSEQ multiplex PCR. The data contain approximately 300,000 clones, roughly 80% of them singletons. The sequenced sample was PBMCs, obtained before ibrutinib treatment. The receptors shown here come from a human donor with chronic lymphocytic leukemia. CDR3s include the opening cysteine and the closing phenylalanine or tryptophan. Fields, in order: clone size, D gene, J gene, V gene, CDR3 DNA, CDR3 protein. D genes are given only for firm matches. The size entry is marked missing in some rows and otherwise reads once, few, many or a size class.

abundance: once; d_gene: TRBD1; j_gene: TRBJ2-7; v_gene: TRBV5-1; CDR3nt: TGCGCCAGCCGGACAGGGGCCTACGAGCAGTACTTC; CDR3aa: CASRTGAYEQYF
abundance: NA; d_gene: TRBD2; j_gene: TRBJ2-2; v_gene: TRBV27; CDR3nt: TGTGCCAGCAGTTGGGGGACTAGCGGGAGGGACACCGGGGAGCTGTTTTTT; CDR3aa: CASSWGTSGRDTGELFF
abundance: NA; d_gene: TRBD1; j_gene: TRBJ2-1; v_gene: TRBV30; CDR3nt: TGTGCCTGGGGGACAGGTGCCTACAATGAGCAGTTCTTC; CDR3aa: CAWGTGAYNEQFF
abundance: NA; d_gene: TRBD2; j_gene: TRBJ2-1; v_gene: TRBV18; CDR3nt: TGTGCCAGCTCACCACTCACTAGCGGGAACAACAATGAGCAGTTCTTC; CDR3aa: CASSPLTSGNNNEQFF
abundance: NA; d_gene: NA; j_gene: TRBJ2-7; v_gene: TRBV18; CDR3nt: TGTGCCAGCTCACCAAATCCAAGCTCCTACGAGCAGTACTTC; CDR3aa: CASSPNPSSYEQYF
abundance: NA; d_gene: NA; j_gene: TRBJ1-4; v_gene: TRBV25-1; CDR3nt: TGTGCCAGCAGTGATCGAGCAGCGGGGGAGGAAAAACTGTTTTTT; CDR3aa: CASSDRAAGEEKLFF
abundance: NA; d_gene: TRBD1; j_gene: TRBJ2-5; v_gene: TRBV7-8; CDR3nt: TGTGCCAGCAGCCTGGGACAGCAAGAGACCCAGTACTTC; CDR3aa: CASSLGQQETQYF
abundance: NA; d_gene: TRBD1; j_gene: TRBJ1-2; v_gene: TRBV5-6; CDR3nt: TGTGCCAGCAGCGGGACAGAAAAACCCTATGGCTACACCTTC; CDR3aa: CASSGTEKPYGYTF
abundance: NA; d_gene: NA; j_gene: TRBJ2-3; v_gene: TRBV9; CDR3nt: TGTGCCAGCAGCGAGGCAGGGACAGATACGCAGTATTTT; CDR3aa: CASSEAGTDTQYF
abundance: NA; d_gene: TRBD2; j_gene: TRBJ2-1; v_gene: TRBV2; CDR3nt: TGTGCCAGCAGTTTTCCGACTAGCGGAGGAGACAATGAGCAGTTCTTC; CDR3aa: CASSFPTSGGDNEQFF
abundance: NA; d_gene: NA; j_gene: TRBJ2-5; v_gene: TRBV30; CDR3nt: TGTGCCTGGGAGCCCCTCGCGGGTTGGGAGACCCAGTACTTC; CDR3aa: CAWEPLAGWETQYF
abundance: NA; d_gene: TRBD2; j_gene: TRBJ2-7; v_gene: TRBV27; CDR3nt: TGTGCCAGCGGCCAGGGACTAGCGGGACTCAACGAGCAGTACTTC; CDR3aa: CASGQGLAGLNEQYF
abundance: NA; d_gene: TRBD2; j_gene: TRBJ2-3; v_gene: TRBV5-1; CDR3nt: TGCGCCAGCAGCCTGCGGGGGTTCGGCAGAGATACGCAGTATTTT; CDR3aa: CASSLRGFGRDTQYF
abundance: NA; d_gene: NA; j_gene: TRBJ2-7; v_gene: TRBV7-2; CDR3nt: TGTGCCAGCAGCTTCCAGGGAGGCTACGAGCAGTACTTC; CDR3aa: CASSFQGGYEQYF
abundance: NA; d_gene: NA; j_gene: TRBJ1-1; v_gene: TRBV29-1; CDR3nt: TGCAGCGTTGAAGATCGCCGTATGGACCGACATTTCGTGGGGACTGAAGCTTTCTTT; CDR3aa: CSVEDRRMDRHFVGTEAFF
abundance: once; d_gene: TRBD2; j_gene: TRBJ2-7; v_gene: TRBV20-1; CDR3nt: TGCAGTGCTAGGGGAGGGTTCGAGCAGTACTTC; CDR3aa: CSARGGFEQYF
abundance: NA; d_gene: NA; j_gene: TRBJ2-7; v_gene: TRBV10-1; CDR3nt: TGCGCCAGCAGCGCCAGATCAGGGTTCGACGAGCAGTACTTC; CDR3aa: CASSARSGFDEQYF
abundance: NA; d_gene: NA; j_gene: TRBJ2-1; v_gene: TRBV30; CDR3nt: TGTGCCTGGAGTGTTTGGGTCTCCTACAATGAGCAGTTCTTC; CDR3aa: CAWSVWVSYNEQFF
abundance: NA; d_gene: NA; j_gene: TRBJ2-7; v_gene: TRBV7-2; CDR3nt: TGTGCCAGCAGCTTAAGAGGGGGTCTAGCGGTCTCCTACGAGCAGTACTTC; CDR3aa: CASSLRGGLAVSYEQYF
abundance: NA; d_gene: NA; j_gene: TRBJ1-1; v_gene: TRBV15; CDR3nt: TGTGCCACCAGGTCAGGGTTTGAGAACACTGAAGCTTTCTTT; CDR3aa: CATRSGFENTEAFF
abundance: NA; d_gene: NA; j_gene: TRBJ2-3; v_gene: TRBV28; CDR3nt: TGTGCCAGCAGTTTAGGGGGAGGCGGTGGTGATACGCAGTATTTT; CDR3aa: CASSLGGGGGDTQYF
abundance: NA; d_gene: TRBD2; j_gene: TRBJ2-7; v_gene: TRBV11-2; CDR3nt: TGTGCCAGCAGCCCCGGACTAGTCTACGAGCAGTACTTC; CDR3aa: CASSPGLVYEQYF
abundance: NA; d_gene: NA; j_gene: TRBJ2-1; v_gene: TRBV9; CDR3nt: TGTGCCAGCAGCGCAAATTCCAGGGGGGGCGACAATGAGCAGTTCTTC; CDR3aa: CASSANSRGGDNEQFF
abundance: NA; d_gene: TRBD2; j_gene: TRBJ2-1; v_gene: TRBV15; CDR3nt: TGTGCCACCAGCAGGCCGGGACTAGCGGGAGGGCCTCGCCAGTTCTTC; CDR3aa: CATSRPGLAGGPRQFF
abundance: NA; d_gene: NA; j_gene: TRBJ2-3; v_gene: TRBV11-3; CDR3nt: TGTGCCAGCAGCTTAGGGAGGTGGGATACGCAGTATTTT; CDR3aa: CASSLGRWDTQYF
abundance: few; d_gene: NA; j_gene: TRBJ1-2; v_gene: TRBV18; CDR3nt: TGTGCCAGCTCACCACCTTCCCCGGCACAAACTAACTATGGCTACACCTTC; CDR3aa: CASSPPSPAQTNYGYTF
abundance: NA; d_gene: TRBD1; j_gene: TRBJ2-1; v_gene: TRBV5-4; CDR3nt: TGTGCCAGCAGCTTTTGGACAGGACTGAGCTCCTACAATGAGCAGTTCTTC; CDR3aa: CASSFWTGLSSYNEQFF
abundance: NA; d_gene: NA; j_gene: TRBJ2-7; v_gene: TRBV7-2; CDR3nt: TGTGCCAGCAGCTTAGCGGGAGAACGGTCCTACGAGCAGTACTTC; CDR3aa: CASSLAGERSYEQYF
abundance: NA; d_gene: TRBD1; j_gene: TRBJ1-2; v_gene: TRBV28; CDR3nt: TGTGCCAGCAGCTACAGGGGAAACTATGGCTACACCTTC; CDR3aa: CASSYRGNYGYTF
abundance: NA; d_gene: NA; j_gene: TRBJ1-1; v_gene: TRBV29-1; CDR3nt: TGCAGCGCCCAGCTGGGGGGGGTGAACACTGAAGCTTTCTTT; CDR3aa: CSAQLGGVNTEAFF
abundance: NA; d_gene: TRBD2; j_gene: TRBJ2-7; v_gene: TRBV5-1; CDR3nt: TGCGCCAGCAGCCCTCTAGCGGGAGGGCTCACTCTCTACGAGCAGTACTTC; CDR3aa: CASSPLAGGLTLYEQYF
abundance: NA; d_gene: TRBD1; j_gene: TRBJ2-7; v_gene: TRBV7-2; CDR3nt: TGTGCCAGCAGCATACGAAGACAGGGTAGAACCTACGAGCAGTACTTC; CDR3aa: CASSIRRQGRTYEQYF
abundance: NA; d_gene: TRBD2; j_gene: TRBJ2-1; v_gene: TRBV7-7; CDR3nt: TGTGCCAGCAGCTGGGGGGCGGGAGGGCCCTATGAGCAGTTCTTC; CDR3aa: CASSWGAGGPYEQFF
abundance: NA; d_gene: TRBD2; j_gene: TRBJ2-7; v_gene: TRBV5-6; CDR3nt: TGTGCCAGCAGCTTGCCCGGACTAGACTACGAGCAGTACTTC; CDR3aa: CASSLPGLDYEQYF
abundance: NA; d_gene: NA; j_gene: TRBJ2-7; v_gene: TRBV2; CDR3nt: TGTGCCAGTATAGGGCCGGGAAAGGTCGAGCAGTACTTC; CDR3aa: CASIGPGKVEQYF
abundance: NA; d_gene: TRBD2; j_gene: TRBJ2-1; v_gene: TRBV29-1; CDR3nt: TGCAGCGTCCCCCCTAGGGGCCGGGGGGATGAGCAGTTCTTC; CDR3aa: CSVPPRGRGDEQFF
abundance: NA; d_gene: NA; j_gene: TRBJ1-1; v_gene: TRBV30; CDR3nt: TGTGCCTGGAGCCGACGGCAGGGGTCCCCCGGAGCTTTCTTT; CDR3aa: CAWSRRQGSPGAFF
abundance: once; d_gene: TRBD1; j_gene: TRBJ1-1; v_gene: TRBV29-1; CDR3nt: TGCAGCGTTGAGGGACAGATGAACACTGAAGCTTTCTTT; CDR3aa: CSVEGQMNTEAFF
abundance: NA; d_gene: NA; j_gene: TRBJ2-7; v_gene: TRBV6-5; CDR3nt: TGTGCCAGCACCCGAGGGGGGTTTTCCTACGAGCAGTACTTC; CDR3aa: CASTRGGFSYEQYF
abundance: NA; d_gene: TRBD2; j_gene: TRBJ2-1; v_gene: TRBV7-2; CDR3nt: TGTGCCAGCAGCGGAGGGGCTAGCGGTAACAATGAGCAGTTCTTC; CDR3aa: CASSGGASGNNEQFF
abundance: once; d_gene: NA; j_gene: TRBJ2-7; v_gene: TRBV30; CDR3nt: TGTGCCTGGAGTGTGGGCAGGGGATTGGAAGAGCAGTACTTC; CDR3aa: CAWSVGRGLEEQYF
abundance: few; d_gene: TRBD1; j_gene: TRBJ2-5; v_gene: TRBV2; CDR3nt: TGTGCCAGCAGAAGACAAACAGGGGGTGGAGAGACCCAGTACTTC; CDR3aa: CASRRQTGGGETQYF
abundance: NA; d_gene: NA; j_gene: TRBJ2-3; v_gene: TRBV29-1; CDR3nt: TGCAGCGTCAAAATGACTGGAGATAGCACAGATACGCAGTATTTT; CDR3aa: CSVKMTGDSTDTQYF
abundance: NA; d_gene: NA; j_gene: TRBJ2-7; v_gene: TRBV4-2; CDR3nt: TGTGCCAGCAGCCAAGAGGAACCCCGAGTGCTGGTCTCCGAGCAGTACTTC; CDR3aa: CASSQEEPRVLVSEQYF
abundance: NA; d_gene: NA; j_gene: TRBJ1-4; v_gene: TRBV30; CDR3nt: TGTGCCTGGAGTGTAGCGGCCGGAAAACTGTTTTTT; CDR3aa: CAWSVAAGKLFF
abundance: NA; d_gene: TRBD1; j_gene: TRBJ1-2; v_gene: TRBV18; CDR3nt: TGTGCCAGCTCACAGGGACAGTATGGTTATGGCTACACCTTC; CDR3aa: CASSQGQYGYGYTF
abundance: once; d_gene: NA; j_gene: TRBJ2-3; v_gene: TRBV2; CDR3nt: TGTGCCAGCAGAGACCGCACAGATACGCAGTATTTT; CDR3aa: CASRDRTDTQYF
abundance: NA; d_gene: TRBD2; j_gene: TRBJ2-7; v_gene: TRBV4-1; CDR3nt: TGCGCCAGCAGCCAAGAGGGAGCGGGAGCGAACTACGAGCAGTACTTC; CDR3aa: CASSQEGAGANYEQYF
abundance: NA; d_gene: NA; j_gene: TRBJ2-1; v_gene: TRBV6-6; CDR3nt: TGTGCCAGCAGCTATCAAGGCAGGGGACTTAACAATGAGCAGTTCTTC; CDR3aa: CASSYQGRGLNNEQFF
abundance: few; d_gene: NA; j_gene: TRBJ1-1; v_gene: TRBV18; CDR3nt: TGTGCCAGCTCACCGTGGCCGGGCACTGAAGCTTTCTTT; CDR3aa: CASSPWPGTEAFF
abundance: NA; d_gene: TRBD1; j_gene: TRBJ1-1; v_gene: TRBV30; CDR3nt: TGTGCCTGGAGTCGAATCCTAAAGACAGGGCGATCCACTGAAGCTTTCTTT; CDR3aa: CAWSRILKTGRSTEAFF
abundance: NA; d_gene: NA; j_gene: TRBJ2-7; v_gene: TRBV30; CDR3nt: TGTGCCTGGAGTGTACCGGGGGCGGGAGCCTACGAGCAGTACTTC; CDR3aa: CAWSVPGAGAYEQYF
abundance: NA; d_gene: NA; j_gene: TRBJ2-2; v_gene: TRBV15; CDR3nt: TGTGCCACCAGCAGAGATCCTCCCCCGGCCGGGGAGCTGTTTTTT; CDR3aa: CATSRDPPPAGELFF
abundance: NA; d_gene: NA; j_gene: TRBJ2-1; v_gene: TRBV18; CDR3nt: TGTGCCAGCTCGACTGAAACAATTGTGCAGTTCTTC; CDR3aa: CASSTETIVQFF
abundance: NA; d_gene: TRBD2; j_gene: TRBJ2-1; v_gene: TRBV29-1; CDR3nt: TGCAGCGTTGAAGTCCCCCCGCAAACTAGCGGGAGTAAGGATGAGCAGTTCTTC; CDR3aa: CSVEVPPQTSGSKDEQFF
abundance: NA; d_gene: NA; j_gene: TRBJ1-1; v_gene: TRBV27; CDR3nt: TGTGCCAGCAGTCTCACGAGGGGAGGGGATACTGAAGCTTTCTTT; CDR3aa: CASSLTRGGDTEAFF
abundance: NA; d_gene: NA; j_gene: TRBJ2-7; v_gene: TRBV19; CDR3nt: TGTGCCAGTAGTATCAGCCCAGTGCGGTCCTACGAGCAGTACTTC; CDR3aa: CASSISPVRSYEQYF
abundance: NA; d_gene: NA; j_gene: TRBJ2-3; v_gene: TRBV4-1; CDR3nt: TGCGCCAGCAGCCAAGATATGGCAAGCGAAGATACGCAGTATTTT; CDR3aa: CASSQDMASEDTQYF
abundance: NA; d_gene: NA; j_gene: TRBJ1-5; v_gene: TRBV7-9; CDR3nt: TGTGCCAGCAGGGCTACAGGGCTCAATCAGCCCCAGCATTTT; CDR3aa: CASRATGLNQPQHF